The source of this T cell receptor beta chain is a study of shared T cell receptors in the human thymus. Here immunoSEQ multiplex PCR was the method, and the copy in TCRdb shows in-frame clones only, minus some. In the table there are roughly 410,000 clones, around 93% of which are singletons. The CDR3 consists of 15 residues. Trimming removed 3 bases at V and 2 bases at J, with 14 bases between. Per the germline V gene, CDR1 is MRHNA and CDR2 is SNTAGT. The receptor's source is a human donor. J is TRBJ2-7 and V is TRBV6-4, with D perhaps TRBD2 (6 bases). Material: thymocytes. CDR3: CASSEFLSGTYEQYF. The CDR3 coding sequence is TGTGCCAGCAGTGAATTCCTTAGCGGTACCTACGAGCAGTACTTC.